This T cell receptor beta chain was found in a study of blood T cell repertoires in COVID-19 (TCRdb year 2020). Regarding the complete study: Samples from collaborators originated in the United States, Italy and Spain and spanned both the acute and convalescent phases of COVID-19. The prospective study material was composed of cDNA or gDNA derived from T cells, B-cell-depleted T cells, or PBMCs. Subjects who had been exposed to COVID-19, were actively infected with it, or had recovered from it provided the deeply sampled blood TCRbeta repertoires that made up the dataset. The repertoires were made available in a free public database intended to serve as a resource for research on the immune response to SARS-CoV-2. The samples were drawn from two sources: the first 160 participants of the ongoing ImmuneRACE study, and approximately 1,300 subjects contributed by 6 global collaborators. Nearly every sample came with metadata listing a de-identified subject ID, COVID-19 status, age in years and sex. Where available, HLA class I and class II types were taken from metadata supplied by the sample provider and were not determined by assay-based typing. General conclusions and limits of the study: The quantity of clinical and demographic metadata differed by source and by participant and was supplied without curation.

In the germline V gene (reference sequence), CDR1 corresponds to SGHKS and CDR2 to YYEKEE. V and J are trimmed by 4 bases and 2 bases, and the gene matches miss 2 bases of the junction. Including cysteine and phenylalanine, the CDR3 has 15 amino acids. Kept here is only the CDR3 DNA, which spans 45 bases and is read in frame from base 1. TCRbeta CDR3 regions were amplified from genomic DNA by means of the immunoSEQ Assay, a bias-controlled multiplex PCR. The paper's data handling went like this. The number of nucleated cells in each sample was estimated from the amplification of reference gene primers within the assay. To quantify the absolute abundance of each unique TCRbeta CDR3 rearrangement, sequence reads were collapsed and filtered. For each sample, productive Simpson clonality was calculated as the square root of Simpson's diversity index across productive rearrangements. This is the immuneACCESS table as TCRdb keeps it, with only in-frame sequences that have V and J called. A part of the clones is gone; compared with another copy, unresolved V genes explain less than half, and the rest is unexplained. V and J calls and clone size are as listed in that table; D and trimming were resolved from the DNA. Here the sample has approximately 120,000 clones; 84% occur a single time. 9.5% to 15% of the sample is held by the ten biggest clonotypes.

A remark on this clone: There is no known antigen for this receptor. No qualities accompany the bases; no much larger clone lies one base away.

Collaborating institutions collected whole blood in K2EDTA tubes following their own protocols. For TCRbeta analysis, collaborators shipped samples as frozen whole blood, isolated PBMCs, or DNA extracted from either of those sample types. The rearrangement joined TRBV5-5 to TRBJ2-6; 8 junctional bases match TRBD1. The receptor was isolated from a human donor in a cohort sampled during active COVID-19. The sequencing sample was made of peripheral blood. For the CDR3, the sequence is CASSTQGAGANVLTF. The nucleotides are TGTGCCAGCAGCACACAGGGGGCTGGGGCCAACGTCCTGACTTTC.